The 20 T cell receptor beta chains presented below share a single source sample, sequenced in a study of cytomegalovirus exposure and HLA in healthy donors. Sequenced by immunoSEQ multiplex PCR; TCRdb stores in-frame clones only, minus some. The table has about 110,000 clones, 95% seen once. The sequencing input was PBMCs. All receptors derive from a woman aged 18-29 years in good health and CMV-seronegative.

The chain uses TRBV14 and TRBJ2-5; the D gene is possibly TRBD2 (5 bases). The CDR3 runs 17 residues. Trimming cost V 0 bases and J 5 bases, with 19 bases left between them. Looked up from germline, CDR1 is SGHDN and CDR2 is FVKESK. CDR3 amino acids: CASSQEAPRRGLETQYF. CDR3 bases: TGTGCCAGCAGCCAAGAAGCCCCACGTCGGGGTTTGGAGACCCAGTACTTC.

The chain links TRBV7-3 to TRBJ2-1; 9 positions agree with TRBD2. This CDR3 comprises 17 residues. Germline CDR1 is SGHTA and CDR2 is FQGTGA. Trimming cost V 1 base and J 6 bases; bases outside gene matches: 10. CDR3: CASSLMRLGSGGNEQFF. Written as DNA, the CDR3 is TGTGCCAGCAGCTTAATGCGTTTGGGTAGCGGGGGCAATGAGCAGTTCTTC.

V and J are TRBV7-8 and TRBJ1-6; TRBD1 might be the D (6 bases). The CDR3 spans 14 residues. Trimming removed 10 bases from V and 2 bases from J, with 12 bases in between. The germline V gene encodes CDR1 SGHVS and CDR2 FQNEAQ. The CDR3 is CATTGPAYNSPLHF. The CDR3 DNA reads TGTGCCACCACAGGGCCTGCCTATAATTCACCCCTCCACTTT.

The CDR3 region has the DNA TGCGCCAGCAGTACCATTAGCGGGGGGGCGGTAGATACGCAGTATTTT. It specifies CASSTISGGAVDTQYF. The chain carries TRBV5-1 and TRBJ2-3, with 11 bases lining up with TRBD2. The CDR3 contains 16 residues. The germline V gene encodes CDR1 SGHRS and CDR2 YFSETQ. J lost 5 bases, V lost 5 bases, and 10 bases had no gene match.

As regards this clone: At one of its ends the junction is not consistent with the germline gene, which may arise from a read error. Additional DNA sequences in this sample encode the identical CDR3. The gene calls are TRBV6-5 and TRBJ1-1; 11 nucleotides line up with TRBD1. CDR1 is MNHEY and CDR2 is SVGAGI in the germline V gene. The CDR3 covers 15 residues. CDR3 coding DNA: TGTGCCAGCACTCCGGACAGGGGGCTCGACACCGAAGCTTTCTTT. Amino acids: CASTPDRGLDTEAFF.

CDR3 nucleotides: TGTGCCAGCAGCTCGAAGGGACAGGGGGCGTACGAGCAGTACTTC. It specifies CASSSKGQGAYEQYF. This chain uses TRBV5-4 with TRBJ2-7; 12 bases agree with TRBD1. This CDR3 spans 15 amino acids. Per germline, CDR1 SGHNT and CDR2 YYREEE (reference sequence). Germline trimming cut 3 bases from V and 4 bases from J; bases unmatched to any gene: 5.

V and J are TRBV7-6 and TRBJ2-7; D perhaps matches TRBD2 (5 bases). Trimming took 5 bases from V and 2 from J, leaving 13 bases between them. Germline V lookup: CDR1 SGHVS, CDR2 FNYEAQ. The CDR3 contains 14 residues. The CDR3 here is CASSPATTTYEQYF. For the CDR3, the DNA is TGTGCCAGCAGCCCCGCGACTACCACCTACGAGCAGTACTTC.

The chain has TRBV7-2 and TRBJ2-1, with D tentatively TRBD1 (6 bases). The V gene's germline CDR1 is SGHTA and CDR2 FQGNSA. CDR3 length equals 17 residues. Between the trimmed V and J ends, which lost 6 bases and 0 bases, there was a span of 18 bases. The CDR3 reads CASRNLLDRNSYNEQFF. The CDR3 DNA sequence: TGTGCCAGCAGAAACTTACTCGACAGGAACTCCTACAATGAGCAGTTCTTC.

The chain recombines TRBV6-1 with TRBJ1-1; D gene unclear. CDR1 and CDR2 from the germline V gene are MNHNS and SASEGT. V gave up 6 bases and J gave up 1 base, with 9 bases separating them. The CDR3 runs to 13 residues. The CDR3 sequence is CASSQEGNTEAFF. The DNA for the CDR3 is TGTGCCAGCAGCCAAGAGGGGAACACTGAAGCTTTCTTT.

The chain links TRBV7-2 to TRBJ2-2; 9 bases match TRBD1. Trimming at V came to 5 bases and at J to 4 bases, leaving 8 bases not matched to a gene. Per germline, CDR1 SGHTA and CDR2 FQGNSA. The CDR3 runs to 16 residues. In DNA form, the CDR3 reads TGTGCCAGCAGCCGACAGGGGGTGTGGGGCACCGGGGAGCTGTTTTTT. Amino acid sequence: CASSRQGVWGTGELFF.

CDR3 sequence: CSVRSGGALPDTQYF. The CDR3 region has the DNA TGCAGCGTTAGGAGCGGGGGGGCTTTGCCAGATACGCAGTATTTT. V gene TRBV29-1 combines with J gene TRBJ2-3; TRBD2 agrees at 10 bases. This CDR3 is 15 amino acids long. Germline V gene data show CDR1 as SQVTM and CDR2 as ANQGSEA. V was clipped by 5 bases and J by 4 bases; unmatched bases: 9.

The chain links TRBV5-1 to TRBJ2-2, with 9 nucleotides matching TRBD2. CDR1 SGHRS and CDR2 YFSETQ come from the germline V gene. The ends lost 4 bases at V and 1 base at J; junction bases unmatched: 2. The CDR3 runs 15 residues. The CDR3 protein is CASSLAGQNTGELFF. As DNA, the CDR3 is TGCGCCAGCAGCCTAGCGGGACAGAACACCGGGGAGCTGTTTTTT.

The J gene is TRBJ1-6, the V gene TRBV21-1; the DNA was not compared with TRBD1, the D call given in the table. TRBV21-1 constitutes a pseudogene. This CDR3 spans 14 amino acids. Here the CDR3 DNA reads TGTGCCAGCAGCAATGGACAGGGTCCTTCACCCCTCCACTTT. Protein sequence: CASSNGQGPSPLHF.

The V call is TRBV9, the J call TRBJ2-7; D might be TRBD2 (5 bases). The germline gives CDR1 SGDLS, CDR2 YYNGEE. The V and J ends lost 1 base and 6 bases respectively, with 11 bases between them. This CDR3 is built from 13 residues. The CDR3 spells CASSVWEHSEQYF. CDR3 sequence (DNA): TGTGCCAGCAGCGTATGGGAGCATTCCGAGCAGTACTTC.

The rearrangement links TRBV30 to TRBJ2-3; D possibly corresponds to TRBD2 (5 bases). This CDR3 contains 13 residues. Trimming removed 8 bases at V and 2 bases at J, with 14 bases between. Germline CDR1 is GTSNPN and CDR2 is SVGIG (reference sequence). Here the CDR3 reads CALTLAATDTQYF. CDR3 coding DNA: TGTGCCCTCACTCTAGCCGCCACAGATACGCAGTATTTT.

V usage is TRBV7-2 and J usage is TRBJ1-6, with D maybe TRBD1 (6 bases). The CDR3 runs to 14 residues. Germline loops: CDR1 SGHTA, CDR2 FQGNSA. Trimming pared 5 bases from V and 5 bases from J, leaving 10 bases between. DNA of the CDR3: TGTGCCAGCAGCCGCGGACAGAATAATTCACCCCTCCACTTT. Residues: CASSRGQNNSPLHF. The variable domain in full, completed from reference TRBV7-2 and TRBJ1-6, reads GAGVSQSPSNKVTEKGKDVELRCDPISGHTALYWYRQSLGQGLEFLIYFQGNSAPDKSGLPSDRFSAERTGGSVSTLTIQRTQQEDSAVYLCASSRGQNNSPLHFGNGTRLTVT.

J is TRBJ1-1 and V is TRBV6-1, with D perhaps matching TRBD1 (6 bases). The CDR3 loop spans 13 amino acids. The germline CDR1 and CDR2 sequences are MNHNS and SASEGT. V was shortened by 7 bases and J by 7 bases, with 16 bases between the two germline ends. The CDR3 spells CASIPDRLNEAFF. The CDR3 DNA follows: TGTGCCAGCATCCCCGACAGGCTAAATGAAGCTTTCTTT.

This clone was recorded a few times. The V gene is TRBV7-2, the J gene TRBJ1-2; 10 nucleotides line up with TRBD1. J gave up 4 bases and V 5 bases, and 10 bases lay outside the gene matches. CDR3 length: 16 amino acids. Per germline, CDR1 SGHTA and CDR2 FQGNSA. CDR3 loop: CASSTGQGRQGYGYTF. The CDR3 bases are TGTGCCAGCAGCACGGGACAGGGGAGGCAGGGCTATGGCTACACCTTC.

V is TRBV28 and J is TRBJ2-2, with D tentatively TRBD1 (6 bases). This CDR3 has 15 amino acids. The V end was cut by 6 bases, the J end by 5 bases, with 16 bases between. Germline CDR1 reads MDHEN; CDR2 reads SYDVKM. For the CDR3, the DNA is TGTGCCAGCAGGAATGCAGGGGCAGGGACCGGGGAGCTGTTTTTT. As protein: CASRNAGAGTGELFF.

V is TRBV6-1 and J is TRBJ2-2; 8 bases agree with TRBD1. Germline V gene data show CDR1 as MNHNS and CDR2 as SASEGT. The CDR3 consists of 15 residues. J was trimmed by 5 bases and V by 5 bases; bases with no gene match: 7. The CDR3 spells CASSKGTGRTGELFF. CDR3 nucleotide sequence: TGTGCCAGCAGTAAAGGGACAGGTCGGACCGGGGAGCTGTTTTTT.